This is a list of T cell receptor beta chains from one sample in a study of T cell responses to AZD1222 COVID-19 vaccine. Sequencing used immunoSEQ multiplex PCR; TCRdb keeps in-frame clones, though not all of them. The table records around 120,000 clones, about nine tenths of them present only once. Sequences were derived from peripheral blood, sampled on day 0 of AZD1222 vaccination. All receptors come from an adult in good health. Each CDR3 is given with its conserved first and last residue. The D gene is left open where the match is weak. Some rows have no size entry. The others give once, few or many, or a class for an expanded clone.

size,D,J,V,CDR3,DNA
-,-,TRBJ2-2,TRBV28,CASSLAAGTGELFF,TGTGCCAGCAGTTTAGCAGCGGGTACCGGGGAGCTGTTTTTT
-,-,TRBJ1-2,TRBV10-3,CATRPGTNYGYTF,TGTGCCACCCGTCCCGGGACAAACTATGGCTACACCTTC
-,-,TRBJ2-3,TRBV9,CASSVDQTGTDTQYF,TGTGCCAGCAGCGTCGACCAGACCGGCACAGATACGCAGTATTTT
once,-,TRBJ1-4,TRBV6-5,CASRSQSTTNEKLFF,TGTGCCAGCAGGTCACAGAGTACAACTAATGAAAAACTGTTTTTT
-,TRBD2,TRBJ2-2,TRBV19,CASSQAGDTGELFF,TGTGCCAGTAGCCAAGCGGGGGACACCGGGGAGCTGTTTTTT
-,TRBD1,TRBJ1-6,TRBV28,CASSLDRGYNSPLHF,TGTGCCAGCAGTTTAGACAGGGGTTACAATTCACCCCTCCACTTT
-,-,TRBJ1-1,TRBV28,CASSLGNTEAFF,TGTGCCAGCAGTTTAGGGAACACTGAAGCTTTCTTT
-,TRBD1,TRBJ2-7,TRBV7-8,CASSPRTGSYEQYF,TGTGCCAGCAGCCCTAGGACAGGGTCCTACGAGCAGTACTTC
-,-,TRBJ2-6,TRBV7-2,CASSLGRASGANVLTF,TGTGCCAGCAGCTTAGGACGAGCCTCTGGGGCCAACGTCCTGACTTTC
-,-,TRBJ2-7,TRBV5-1,CASRPGARAAYYEQYF,TGCGCCAGCAGACCGGGGGCTCGCGCCGCCTACTACGAGCAGTACTTC
-,-,TRBJ2-3,TRBV18,CASSPGAVRGSTQYF,TGTGCCAGCTCACCAGGAGCGGTGAGGGGTAGTACGCAGTATTTT
-,TRBD1,TRBJ1-5,TRBV4-1,CASSQPGGRQPQHF,TGCGCCAGCAGCCAACCAGGGGGTAGGCAGCCCCAGCATTTT
-,-,TRBJ1-2,TRBV6-5,CASSYSGQPLYGYTF,TGTGCCAGCAGTTACTCCGGGCAGCCCCTCTATGGCTACACCTTC